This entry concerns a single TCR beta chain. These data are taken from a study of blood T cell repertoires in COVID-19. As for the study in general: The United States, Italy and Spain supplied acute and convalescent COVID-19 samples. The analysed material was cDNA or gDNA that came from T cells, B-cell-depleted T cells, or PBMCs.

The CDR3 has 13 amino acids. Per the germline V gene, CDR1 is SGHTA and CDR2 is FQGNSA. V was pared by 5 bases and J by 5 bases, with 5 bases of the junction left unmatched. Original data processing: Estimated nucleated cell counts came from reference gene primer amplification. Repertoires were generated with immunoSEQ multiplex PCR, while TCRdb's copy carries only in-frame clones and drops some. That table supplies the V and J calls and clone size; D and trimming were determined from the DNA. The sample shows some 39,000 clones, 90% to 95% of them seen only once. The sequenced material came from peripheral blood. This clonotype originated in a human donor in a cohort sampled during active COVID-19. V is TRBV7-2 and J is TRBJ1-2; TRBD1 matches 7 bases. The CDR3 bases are TGTGCCAGCAGCCGGGACAGTACTTATGGCTACACCTTC. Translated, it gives CASSRDSTYGYTF.